Sequencing of this T cell receptor beta chain was carried out in a study of beta chain features in type 1 diabetes. Sorted CD4+ subsets: naive, central memory, regulatory, stem cell-like memory (CD45RO/CCR7/CD25/CD127/CD95/CD27 panel). Expressed TCRB transcripts were sequenced after all isolated RNA was converted to cDNA. About 3.57 million reads were obtained on average from naive, central memory and regulatory T cell samples. The repertoire was sequenced with immunoSEQ multiplex PCR; TCRdb's copy has only in-frame clones and lacks some. The sample shows some 350,000 clones, over 8.5% of them seen only once. Germline V gene lookup returns CDR1 SGHTA and CDR2 FQGNSA. This CDR3 region has 16 residues. Trimming cost V 2 bases and J 3 bases; bases outside gene matches: 7. Overall study findings and caveats: Researchers report that Type 1 diabetes patients had moderately but significantly shorter TCRB CDR3s across all four CD4+ subsets.

Regarding this clone: Its antigen remains unknown.

This TCR was sampled from a man aged 25-45 years with type 1 diabetes. The chain links TRBV7-2 to TRBJ2-1; 7 nucleotides align to TRBD2. The sample taken for sequencing was central memory CD4+ T cells from blood. CDR3 protein: CASSLRRGGSYNEQFF. The CDR3 bases are TGTGCCAGCAGCTTACGGAGGGGAGGGAGCTACAATGAGCAGTTCTTC.